This TCR beta chain was captured in a study of CD8 T cells in Susac syndrome. This CDR3 region has 14 residues. Germline CDR1 is SGHAT and CDR2 is FQNNGV. V gave up 5 bases and J gave up 9 bases; unmatched junction bases: 5. After extraction with the RNeasy kit, about 0.45 to 1 ug of the RNA was reverse transcribed using random hexamers. TCRdb re-called the immunoSEQ multiplex PCR reads through MiXCR, storing one row per CDR3 protein. Of some 100,000 distinct CDR3 sequences in the sample, about 92% were seen once. Sequenced: CD4+ T cells from PBMCs. The gene calls are TRBV11-2 and TRBJ1-6; 9 positions agree with TRBD1. The sequence came from a human donor with multiple sclerosis. This CDR3 reads CASSADRGVSPLHF. In DNA form, the CDR3 reads TGTGCCAGCAGCGCAGACAGGGGGGTTTCACCCCTCCACTTT. Combining the CDR3 with reference TRBV11-2 and TRBJ1-6 gives the whole variable domain EAGVAQSPRYKIIEKRQSVAFWCNPISGHATLYWYQQILGQGPKLLIQFQNNGVVDDSQLPKDRFSAERLKGVDSTLKIQPAKLEDSAVYLCASSADRGVSPLHFGNGTRLTVT.